This is a list of T cell receptor beta chains from one sample in a study of T cells in Graves' hyperthyroidism and ophthalmopathy. TCRdb independently ran MiXCR on the multiplex PCR reads; one entry per CDR3 protein. The sample gives approximately 530,000 distinct CDR3 sequences, over 15% of which show up once; 18% is in the top ten. The sample consisted of blood. These receptors were collected from a woman under 30 with Graves' hyperthyroidism. The CDR3 runs from the conserved cysteine through the conserved F or W. Each record gives: J gene, clone size, CDR3 length, D gene, V gene, CDR3 protein, CDR3 DNA. A D gene is named only where the DNA matches it firmly. Rows may omit the clone size; those that give it use once, few, many or a size class.

j_call: TRBJ2-1
clone_size: few
cdr3_length: 16
d_call: TRBD2
v_call: TRBV5-1
cdr3_aa: CASSLAGETSYNEQFF
cdr3_nt: TGCGCCAGCAGCCTCGCGGGGGAGACGTCCTACAATGAGCAGTTCTTC

j_call: TRBJ2-5
clone_size: .
cdr3_length: 14
d_call: TRBD1
v_call: TRBV3-1
cdr3_aa: CASSHLNRGRGLYF
cdr3_nt: TGTGCCAGCAGCCATCTGAACAGGGGGCGCGGTCTGTACTTC

j_call: TRBJ1-1
clone_size: many
cdr3_length: 14
d_call: .
v_call: TRBV2
cdr3_aa: CASRPGTGNTEAFF
cdr3_nt: TGTGCCAGCAGACCCGGGACGGGCAACACTGAAGCTTTCTTT

j_call: TRBJ2-2
clone_size: .
cdr3_length: 16
d_call: TRBD2
v_call: TRBV6-1
cdr3_aa: CASSDLAGGNTGELFF
cdr3_nt: TGTGCCAGCAGTGATCTAGCGGGAGGGAACACCGGGGAGCTGTTTTTT

j_call: TRBJ2-4
clone_size: few
cdr3_length: 15
d_call: .
v_call: TRBV30
cdr3_aa: CAWSPGPGKRDIQYF
cdr3_nt: TGTGCCTGGAGTCCAGGGCCGGGTAAAAGGGACATTCAGTACTTC

j_call: TRBJ1-6
clone_size: .
cdr3_length: 13
d_call: .
v_call: TRBV28
cdr3_aa: CASEGPGDVPLHF
cdr3_nt: TGTGCCAGCGAAGGTCCCGGGGATGTACCCCTCCACTTT

j_call: TRBJ1-5
clone_size: many
cdr3_length: 16
d_call: .
v_call: TRBV6-5
cdr3_aa: CASSYEGVLINQPQHF
cdr3_nt: TGTGCCAGCAGTTACGAGGGCGTCTTGATTAATCAGCCCCAGCATTTT

j_call: TRBJ1-1
clone_size: few
cdr3_length: 13
d_call: TRBD1
v_call: TRBV29-1
cdr3_aa: CSVEGRGPSEAFF
cdr3_nt: TGCAGCGTTGAGGGCAGGGGGCCGTCTGAAGCTTTCTTT

j_call: TRBJ2-7
clone_size: .
cdr3_length: 13
d_call: TRBD1
v_call: TRBV5-6
cdr3_aa: CASSLKGAREQYF
cdr3_nt: TGTGCCAGCAGCTTGAAGGGGGCGCGCGAGCAGTACTTC

j_call: TRBJ2-1
clone_size: many
cdr3_length: 16
d_call: TRBD2
v_call: TRBV6-1
cdr3_aa: CASRRASGGTYNEQFF
cdr3_nt: TGTGCCAGCAGAAGGGCTAGCGGGGGAACCTACAATGAGCAGTTCTTC

j_call: TRBJ1-4
clone_size: many
cdr3_length: 14
d_call: .
v_call: TRBV3-1
cdr3_aa: CASSPTRTNEKLFF
cdr3_nt: TGTGCCAGCAGCCCGACACGAACTAATGAAAAACTGTTTTTT

j_call: TRBJ1-1
clone_size: many
cdr3_length: 16
d_call: .
v_call: TRBV9
cdr3_aa: CASSVQAGALNTEAFF
cdr3_nt: TGTGCCAGCAGCGTACAGGCAGGGGCCTTGAACACTGAAGCTTTCTTT

j_call: TRBJ2-2
clone_size: few
cdr3_length: 15
d_call: .
v_call: TRBV15
cdr3_aa: CATSRDSPNTGELFF
cdr3_nt: TGTGCCACCAGCAGAGATTCGCCGAACACCGGGGAGCTGTTTTTT

j_call: TRBJ2-7
clone_size: many
cdr3_length: 14
d_call: TRBD1
v_call: TRBV12-3/TRBV12-4
cdr3_aa: CASSHQGALDEQYF
cdr3_nt: TGTGCCAGCAGCCACCAGGGGGCGTTGGACGAGCAGTACTTC

j_call: TRBJ2-1
clone_size: many
cdr3_length: 14
d_call: .
v_call: TRBV29-1
cdr3_aa: CSVVPMGRSDEQFF
cdr3_nt: TGCAGCGTTGTCCCTATGGGTAGATCCGATGAGCAGTTCTTC

j_call: TRBJ2-5
clone_size: .
cdr3_length: 12
d_call: TRBD2
v_call: TRBV7-9
cdr3_aa: CASGGLQETQYF
cdr3_nt: TGTGCCAGCGGGGGACTACAAGAGACCCAGTACTTC

j_call: TRBJ2-1
clone_size: few
cdr3_length: 17
d_call: TRBD2
v_call: TRBV24-1
cdr3_aa: CATSDPQAGEVYNEQFF
cdr3_nt: TGTGCCACCAGTGATCCCCAAGCGGGAGAGGTTTACAATGAGCAGTTCTTC

j_call: TRBJ1-2
clone_size: many
cdr3_length: 14
d_call: TRBD1
v_call: TRBV7-2
cdr3_aa: CASSLAQGAQGYTF
cdr3_nt: TGTGCCAGCAGCTTAGCACAGGGGGCACAGGGCTACACCTTC

j_call: TRBJ2-5
clone_size: .
cdr3_length: 13
d_call: TRBD1
v_call: TRBV19
cdr3_aa: CASRRGLQETQYF
cdr3_nt: TGTGCCAGCCGTAGGGGGCTCCAAGAGACCCAGTACTTC

j_call: TRBJ1-5
clone_size: .
cdr3_length: 13
d_call: TRBD1
v_call: TRBV7-2
cdr3_aa: CASGLTGHQPQHF
cdr3_nt: TGTGCCAGCGGCCTGACAGGGCATCAGCCCCAGCATTTT

j_call: TRBJ2-3
clone_size: few
cdr3_length: 14
d_call: TRBD2
v_call: TRBV29-1
cdr3_aa: CSVEGTSPTDTQYF
cdr3_nt: TGCAGCGTTGAAGGGACTAGTCCCACAGATACGCAGTATTTT

j_call: TRBJ1-1
clone_size: .
cdr3_length: 16
d_call: .
v_call: TRBV6-6
cdr3_aa: CASSYWLRGRDTEAFF
cdr3_nt: TGTGCCAGCAGTTACTGGTTGAGAGGACGGGACACTGAAGCTTTCTTT

j_call: TRBJ2-5
clone_size: few
cdr3_length: 14
d_call: .
v_call: TRBV5-1
cdr3_aa: CASSLVGREETQYF
cdr3_nt: TGCGCCAGCAGCTTGGTTGGCAGGGAAGAGACCCAGTACTTC

j_call: TRBJ2-7
clone_size: .
cdr3_length: 12
d_call: TRBD1
v_call: TRBV6-1
cdr3_aa: CASSLQDRDQYF
cdr3_nt: TGTGCCAGCAGTCTCCAGGACAGGGATCAGTACTTC

j_call: TRBJ1-2
clone_size: .
cdr3_length: 12
d_call: .
v_call: TRBV6-1
cdr3_aa: CASYDPPYGCTF
cdr3_nt: .

j_call: TRBJ2-5
clone_size: few
cdr3_length: 15
d_call: .
v_call: TRBV20-1
cdr3_aa: CSARGGVRSGETQYF
cdr3_nt: TGCAGTGCTAGAGGGGGGGTCCGCTCGGGGGAGACCCAGTACTTC

j_call: TRBJ1-2
clone_size: many
cdr3_length: 13
d_call: TRBD1
v_call: TRBV6-1
cdr3_aa: CASSETGYYGYTF
cdr3_nt: TGTGCCAGCAGTGAGACAGGGTACTATGGCTACACCTTC

j_call: TRBJ1-6
clone_size: .
cdr3_length: 14
d_call: .
v_call: TRBV30
cdr3_aa: CAWRRQANNSPLHF
cdr3_nt: TGTGCCTGGCGCCGACAGGCGAATAATTCACCCCTCCACTTT

j_call: TRBJ2-3
clone_size: many
cdr3_length: 14
d_call: TRBD1
v_call: TRBV6-5
cdr3_aa: CASSYRGPTDTQYF
cdr3_nt: TGTGCCAGCAGTTACAGGGGGCCCACAGATACGCAGTATTTT

j_call: TRBJ2-1
clone_size: many
cdr3_length: 14
d_call: TRBD2
v_call: TRBV2
cdr3_aa: CASSPLAGLNEQFF
cdr3_nt: TGTGCCAGCTCCCCCCTAGCGGGGCTCAATGAGCAGTTCTTC

j_call: TRBJ1-1
clone_size: many
cdr3_length: 13
d_call: TRBD1
v_call: TRBV12-3/TRBV12-4
cdr3_aa: CASSKGAVTEAFF
cdr3_nt: TGTGCCAGCAGTAAGGGGGCGGTCACTGAAGCTTTCTTT

j_call: TRBJ1-1
clone_size: .
cdr3_length: 20
d_call: .
v_call: TRBV6-5
cdr3_aa: CASSYSNRAPGWDPNTEAFF
cdr3_nt: TGTGCCAGCAGTTACTCGAACAGGGCCCCCGGATGGGACCCGAACACTGAAGCTTTCTTT

j_call: TRBJ2-7
clone_size: many
cdr3_length: 11
d_call: .
v_call: TRBV28
cdr3_aa: CASSLKDEQYF
cdr3_nt: TGTGCCAGCAGTTTAAAGGACGAGCAGTACTTC

j_call: TRBJ1-1
clone_size: .
cdr3_length: 13
d_call: .
v_call: TRBV29-1
cdr3_aa: CSVEGGMNTEAFF
cdr3_nt: TGCAGCGTTGAAGGGGGGATGAACACTGAAGCTTTCTTT

j_call: TRBJ1-1
clone_size: .
cdr3_length: 8
d_call: .
v_call: TRBV7-7
cdr3_aa: CASSPAFF
cdr3_nt: TGTGCTAGCAGCCCAGCTTTCTTT

j_call: TRBJ2-5
clone_size: many
cdr3_length: 14
d_call: TRBD2
v_call: TRBV3-1
cdr3_aa: CASSQQLALETQYF
cdr3_nt: TGTGCCAGCAGCCAACAACTAGCGCTAGAGACCCAGTACTTC

j_call: TRBJ2-2
clone_size: .
cdr3_length: 15
d_call: .
v_call: TRBV27
cdr3_aa: CASSLSGPRTGELFF
cdr3_nt: TGTGCCAGCAGTTTATCGGGCCCGCGCACCGGGGAGCTGTTTTTT

j_call: TRBJ1-2
clone_size: few
cdr3_length: 15
d_call: .
v_call: TRBV28
cdr3_aa: CASSLGKGPLYGYTF
cdr3_nt: TGTGCCAGCAGTTTAGGGAAAGGGCCCCTCTATGGCTACACCTTC

j_call: TRBJ2-1
clone_size: .
cdr3_length: 14
d_call: TRBD1
v_call: TRBV10-3
cdr3_aa: CAIRLGTGDNEQFF
cdr3_nt: TGTGCCATCAGACTCGGGACAGGGGACAATGAGCAGTTCTTC

j_call: TRBJ2-7
clone_size: many
cdr3_length: 11
d_call: .
v_call: TRBV6-2/TRBV6-3
cdr3_aa: CASSRIYEQYF
cdr3_nt: TGTGCCAGCAGTCGTATATACGAGCAGTACTTC